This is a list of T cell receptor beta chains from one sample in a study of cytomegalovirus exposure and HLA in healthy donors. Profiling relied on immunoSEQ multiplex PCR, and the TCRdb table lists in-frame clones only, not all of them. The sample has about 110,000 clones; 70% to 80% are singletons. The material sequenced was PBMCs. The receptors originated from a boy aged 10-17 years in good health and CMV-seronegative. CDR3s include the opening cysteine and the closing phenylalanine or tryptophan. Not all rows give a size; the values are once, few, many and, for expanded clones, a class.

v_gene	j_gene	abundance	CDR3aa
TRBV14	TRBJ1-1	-	CASRMGGDTEAFF
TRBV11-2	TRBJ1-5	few	CASSPHTGGNQPQHF
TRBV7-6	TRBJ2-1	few	CASSLDTGGYNEQFF
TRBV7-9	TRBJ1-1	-	CASSSQTVAEAFF
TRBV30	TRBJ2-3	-	CASYRRKSGVGTDTQYF
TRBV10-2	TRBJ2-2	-	CASSLGTGELFF
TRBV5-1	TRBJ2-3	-	CASSPGLGADTQYF
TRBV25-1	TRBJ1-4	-	CDSRDRGGEKLFF
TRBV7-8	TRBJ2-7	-	CASSPYSLTYEQYF
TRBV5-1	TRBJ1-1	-	CASSLVSPVRGNTEAFF
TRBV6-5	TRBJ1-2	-	CASSYEQGVFRKGYTF
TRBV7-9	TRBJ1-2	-	CASSLAGTDDGYTF
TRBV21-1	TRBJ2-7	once	CASSKDRGAGGPYEQYF
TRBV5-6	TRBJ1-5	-	CASSLLRDRDNQPQHF
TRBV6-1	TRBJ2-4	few	CASSEAGLAGAIAKNIQYF
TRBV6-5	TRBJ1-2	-	CASSYSGTGEDGYTF
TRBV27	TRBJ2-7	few	CASSPGVTYEQYF
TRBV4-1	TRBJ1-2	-	CASMSLNYGYTF
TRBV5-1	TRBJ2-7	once	CASSPGLQNVYEQYF
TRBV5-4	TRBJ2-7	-	CASSPTGAYEQYF
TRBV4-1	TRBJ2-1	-	CASSQGSGRGGEQFF
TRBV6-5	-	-	CASSYGQGAYEQYF
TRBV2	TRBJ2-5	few	CASRGLSLEETQYF
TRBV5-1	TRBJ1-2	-	CASSTGYANYGYTF
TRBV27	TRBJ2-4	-	CASSRGLAGGPRIQYF
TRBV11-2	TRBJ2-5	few	CASSPRGGGETQYF
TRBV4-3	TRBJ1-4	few	CASSPMPGLTDEKLFF
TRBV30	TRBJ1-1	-	CAWSVARNTEAFF
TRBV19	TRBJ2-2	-	CASSIERRAGELFF
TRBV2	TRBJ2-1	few	CASSGSSGEQFF
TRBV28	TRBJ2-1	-	CASTLEEGASYNEQFF
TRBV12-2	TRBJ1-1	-	CASRSFREANTEAFF
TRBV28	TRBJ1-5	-	CASSGDRLDQPQHF
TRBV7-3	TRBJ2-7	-	CASSPGGPYEQYF
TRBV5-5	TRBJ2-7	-	CASSLGIRQATYEQYF
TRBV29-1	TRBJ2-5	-	CSVARGDETQYF
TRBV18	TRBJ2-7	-	CASSPTTPGQGSYEQYF
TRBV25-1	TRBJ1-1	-	CASSARGLNTEAFF